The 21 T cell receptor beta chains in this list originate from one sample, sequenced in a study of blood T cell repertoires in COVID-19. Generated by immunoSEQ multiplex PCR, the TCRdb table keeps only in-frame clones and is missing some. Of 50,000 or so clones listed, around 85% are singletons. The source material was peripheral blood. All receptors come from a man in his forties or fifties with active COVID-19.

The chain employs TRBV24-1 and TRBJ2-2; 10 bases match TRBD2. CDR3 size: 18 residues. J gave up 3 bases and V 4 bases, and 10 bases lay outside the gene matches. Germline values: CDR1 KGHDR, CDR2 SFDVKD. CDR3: CATSDPPSGSLYTGELFF. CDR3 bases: TGTGCCACCAGTGACCCTCCTAGCGGGAGCTTGTACACCGGGGAGCTGTTTTTT.

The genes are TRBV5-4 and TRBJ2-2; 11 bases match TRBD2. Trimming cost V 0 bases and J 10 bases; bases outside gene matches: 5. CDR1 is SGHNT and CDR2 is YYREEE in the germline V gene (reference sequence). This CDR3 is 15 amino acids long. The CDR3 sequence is CASSLGSGRAVELFF. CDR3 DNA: TGTGCCAGCAGCTTGGGTAGCGGGAGGGCCGTGGAGCTGTTTTTT.

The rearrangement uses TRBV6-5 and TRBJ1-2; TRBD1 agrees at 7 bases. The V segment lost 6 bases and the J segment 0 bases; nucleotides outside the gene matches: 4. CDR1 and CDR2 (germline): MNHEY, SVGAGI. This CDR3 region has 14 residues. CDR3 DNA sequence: TGTGCCAGCAGCCACGGGACAGCTAACTATGGCTACACCTTC. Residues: CASSHGTANYGYTF.

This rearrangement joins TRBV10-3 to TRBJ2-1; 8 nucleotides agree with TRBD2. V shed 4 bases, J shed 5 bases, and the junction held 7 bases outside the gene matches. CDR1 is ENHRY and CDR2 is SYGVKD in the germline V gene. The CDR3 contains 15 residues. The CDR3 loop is CAISARTSGHNEQFF. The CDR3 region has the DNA TGTGCCATCAGTGCTAGAACTAGCGGACACAATGAGCAGTTCTTC.

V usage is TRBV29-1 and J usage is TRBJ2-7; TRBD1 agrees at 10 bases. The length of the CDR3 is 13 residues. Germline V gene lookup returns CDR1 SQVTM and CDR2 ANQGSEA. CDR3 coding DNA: TGCAGTATCCGGACAGGGGGGGCCTACGAGCAGTACTTC. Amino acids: CSIRTGGAYEQYF.

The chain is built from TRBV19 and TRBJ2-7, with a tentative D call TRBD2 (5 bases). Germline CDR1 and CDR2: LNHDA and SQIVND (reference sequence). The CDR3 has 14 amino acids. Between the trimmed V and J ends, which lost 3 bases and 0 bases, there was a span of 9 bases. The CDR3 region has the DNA TGTGCCAGTAGTATCCAGAGCGGCTCCTACGAGCAGTACTTC. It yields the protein CASSIQSGSYEQYF. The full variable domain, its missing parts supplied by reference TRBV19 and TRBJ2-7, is DGGITQSPKYLFRKEGQNVTLSCEQNLNHDAMYWYRQDPGQGLRLIYYSQIVNDFQKGDIAEGYSVSREKKESFPLTVTSAQKNPTAFYLCASSIQSGSYEQYFGPGTRLTVT.

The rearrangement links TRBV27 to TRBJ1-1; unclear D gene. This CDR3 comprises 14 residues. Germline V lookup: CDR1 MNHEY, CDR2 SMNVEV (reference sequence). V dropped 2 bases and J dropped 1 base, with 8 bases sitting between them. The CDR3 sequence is CASSLVGGNTEAFF. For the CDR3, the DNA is TGTGCCAGCAGTTTAGTCGGTGGGAACACTGAAGCTTTCTTT.

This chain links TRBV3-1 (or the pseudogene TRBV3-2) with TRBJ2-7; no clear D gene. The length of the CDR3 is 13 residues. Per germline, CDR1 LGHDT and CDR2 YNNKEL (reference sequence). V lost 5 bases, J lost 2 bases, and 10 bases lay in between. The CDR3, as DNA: TGTGCCAGCAGCTCTCCCCTTACCTACGAGCAGTACTTC. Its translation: CASSSPLTYEQYF.

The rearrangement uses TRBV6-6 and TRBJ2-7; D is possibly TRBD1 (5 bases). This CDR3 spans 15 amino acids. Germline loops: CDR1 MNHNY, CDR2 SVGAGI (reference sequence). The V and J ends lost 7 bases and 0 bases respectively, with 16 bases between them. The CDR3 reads CASTYTGGFSYEQYF. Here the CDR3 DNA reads TGTGCCAGCACCTATACAGGCGGATTCTCCTACGAGCAGTACTTC.

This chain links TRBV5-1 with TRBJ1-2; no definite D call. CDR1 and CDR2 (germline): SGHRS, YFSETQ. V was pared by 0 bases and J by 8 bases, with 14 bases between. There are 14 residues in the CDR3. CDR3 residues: CASSLGVTAGGYTF. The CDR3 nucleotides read TGCGCCAGCAGCTTGGGGGTAACGGCGGGAGGCTACACCTTC.

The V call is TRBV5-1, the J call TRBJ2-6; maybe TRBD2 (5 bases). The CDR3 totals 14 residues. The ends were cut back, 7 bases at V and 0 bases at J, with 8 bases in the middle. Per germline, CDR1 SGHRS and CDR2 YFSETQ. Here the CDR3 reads CASGGYSGANVLTF. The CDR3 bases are TGCGCCAGCGGAGGTTACTCTGGGGCCAACGTCCTGACTTTC.

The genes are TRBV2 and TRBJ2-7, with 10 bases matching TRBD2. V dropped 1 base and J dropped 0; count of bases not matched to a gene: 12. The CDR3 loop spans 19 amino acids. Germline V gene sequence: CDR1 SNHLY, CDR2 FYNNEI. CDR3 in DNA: TGTGCCAGCAGTGAAGGACTAGCGGGTATAGTTAGGAGCTCCTACGAGCAGTACTTC. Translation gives CASSEGLAGIVRSSYEQYF. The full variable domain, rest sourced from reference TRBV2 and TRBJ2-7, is EPEVTQTPSHQVTQMGQEVILRCVPISNHLYFYWYRQILGQKVEFLVSFYNNEISEKSEIFDDQFSVERPDGSNFTLKIRSTKLEDSAMYFCASSEGLAGIVRSSYEQYFGPGTRLTVT.

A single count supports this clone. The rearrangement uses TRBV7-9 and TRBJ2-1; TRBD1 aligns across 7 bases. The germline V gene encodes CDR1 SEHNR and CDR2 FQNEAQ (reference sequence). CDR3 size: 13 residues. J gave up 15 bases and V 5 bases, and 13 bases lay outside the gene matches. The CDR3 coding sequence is TGTGCCAGCAGCCTATCCCCACAGGGGCCCCCGTTCTTC. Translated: CASSLSPQGPPFF.

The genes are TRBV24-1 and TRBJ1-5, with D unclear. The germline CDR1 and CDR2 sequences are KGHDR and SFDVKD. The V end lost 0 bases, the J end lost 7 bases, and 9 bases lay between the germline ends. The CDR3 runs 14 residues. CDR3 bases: TGTGCCACCAGTGATTTGGGCAGTGAACAGCCCCAGCATTTT. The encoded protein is CATSDLGSEQPQHF.

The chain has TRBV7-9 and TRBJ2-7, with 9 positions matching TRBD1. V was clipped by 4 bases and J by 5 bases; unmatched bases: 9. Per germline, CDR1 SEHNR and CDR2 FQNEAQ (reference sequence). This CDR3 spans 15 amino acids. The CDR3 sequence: CASSSLDRGVHEQYF. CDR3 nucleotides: TGTGCCAGCAGCTCACTGGACAGGGGAGTACACGAGCAGTACTTC.

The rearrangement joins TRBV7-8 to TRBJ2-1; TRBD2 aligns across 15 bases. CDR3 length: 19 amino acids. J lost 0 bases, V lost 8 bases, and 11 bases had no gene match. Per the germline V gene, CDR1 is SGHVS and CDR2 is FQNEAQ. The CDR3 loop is CASVDPGLAGGTSYNEQFF. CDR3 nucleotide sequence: TGTGCCAGCGTCGATCCGGGACTAGCGGGAGGTACCTCCTACAATGAGCAGTTCTTC. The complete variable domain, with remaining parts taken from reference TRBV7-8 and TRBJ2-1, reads GAGVSQSPRYKVAKRGQDVALRCDPISGHVSLFWYQQALGQGPEFLTYFQNEAQLDKSGLPSDRFFAERPEGSVSTLKIQRTQQEDSAVYLCASVDPGLAGGTSYNEQFFGPGTRLTVL.

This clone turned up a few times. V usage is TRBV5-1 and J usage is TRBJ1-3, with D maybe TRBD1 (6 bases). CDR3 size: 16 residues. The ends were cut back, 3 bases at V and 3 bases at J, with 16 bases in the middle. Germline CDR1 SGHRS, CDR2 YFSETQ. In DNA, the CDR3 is TGCGCCAGCAGCTCACAGGGCCCGGCGGTTGGAAACACCATATATTTT. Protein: CASSSQGPAVGNTIYF.

In nucleotides, the CDR3 is TGTGCCAGCAGTGATTTAACAGGAATCGGCTATGGCTACACCTTC. It codes for CASSDLTGIGYGYTF. This chain links TRBV6-1 with TRBJ1-2, with D maybe TRBD1 (5 bases). The CDR3 runs 15 residues. Trimming cost V 3 bases and J 4 bases, with 15 bases left between them. Per germline, CDR1 MNHNS and CDR2 SASEGT.

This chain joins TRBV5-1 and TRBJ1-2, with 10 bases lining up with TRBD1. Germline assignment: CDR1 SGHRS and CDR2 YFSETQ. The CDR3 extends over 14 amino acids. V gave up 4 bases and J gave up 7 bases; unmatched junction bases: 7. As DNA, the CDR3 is TGCGCCAGCAGCCGGAGACAGGGGGCGCTTGGCTACACCTTC. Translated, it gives CASSRRQGALGYTF.

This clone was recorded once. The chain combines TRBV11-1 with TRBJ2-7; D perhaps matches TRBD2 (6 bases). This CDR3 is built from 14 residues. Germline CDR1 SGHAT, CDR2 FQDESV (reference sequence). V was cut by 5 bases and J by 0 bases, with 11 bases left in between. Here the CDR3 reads CASSPTRSSYEQYF. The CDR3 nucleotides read TGTGCCAGCAGCCCGACTAGGAGCTCCTACGAGCAGTACTTC.

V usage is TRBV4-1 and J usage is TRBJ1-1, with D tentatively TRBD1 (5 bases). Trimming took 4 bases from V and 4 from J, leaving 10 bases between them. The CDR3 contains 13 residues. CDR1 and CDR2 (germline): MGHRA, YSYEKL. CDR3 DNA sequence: TGCGCCAGCAGCCCGGCAGGGTTCACTGAAGCTTTCTTT. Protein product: CASSPAGFTEAFF.